This T cell receptor beta chain derives from a study of glioma-infiltrating T cells (dated by TCRdb to 2016 to 2017). Some background on the complete study: The study sequenced TCR alpha- and beta-chain repertoires from glioma tissue, from non-neoplastic brain tissue and from matched peripheral blood mononuclear cells. Each tissue-infiltrating repertoire was compared with the same patient's peripheral blood repertoire to measure divergence between tissue and blood T-cell populations. The paired cohort comprised three low-grade glioma patients, 8 or 9 primary glioblastoma patients and three non-glioma patients contributing non-neoplastic brain tissue.

Comments on this clonotype: Its antigen remains unidentified. Base qualities are not provided; no much larger clone lies one nucleotide away.

Findings and caveats that apply to the study as a whole: Very few CDR3 sequences were shared between tissue and blood, attributed to high CDR3 diversity and limited sampling. VJ-independent divergence between tissue and blood was found to be below expectation in non-neoplastic patients but above expectation in all gliomas, particularly low-grade gliomas. The group comparisons were based on small numbers of patients: three non-neoplastic, three low-grade glioma and roughly eight glioblastoma patients.

The iRepertoire nested amplicon-rescue multiplex PCR (arm-PCR) platform was used to amplify TCR alpha and beta CDR3 regions from RNA. The input for one-step reverse transcription and amplification was about 95-450 ng of either tissue mRNA or PBMC total RNA. Following bead purification, Illumina adapters were added by a secondary multiplex PCR, and libraries between 200 and 400 bp were gel-purified. Libraries carried internal 6-nucleotide barcodes used for demultiplexing. The libraries were sequenced on an Illumina MiSeq using 2x220 or 2x250 nucleotide paired-end reads. The study's own analysis went as follows. Paired reads were merged using FLASH 1.2.11 and aligned with BWA-MEM to the GRCh37 human genome, and TRA and TRB reads were then extracted. For V and J assignment, an IMGT-derived reference of cassette sequences and CDR3 motifs that included pseudogenes was used. Reads were translated in three frames, and productive CDR3s were defined as those with a C...FGXG motif and no stop codons. Clonotypes were defined as unique combinations of V-J cassette pair and CDR3 amino acid sequence. Hamming distance filtering was applied to reads, with thresholds set by the sequence error rate of each sample in mapped regions. Using fastp trimming at Q25 and MiXCR clonotype assembly, TCRdb reanalyzed the public sequencing data and kept in-frame beta chains. Merged by CDR3 protein, the rows form single entries marked with the most common genes and DNA. TCRdb's processing, not the authors', yielded these V and J calls. The sample table contains about 210,000 distinct CDR3 sequences; only one count was recorded for more than 30% of them. Around 20% of the sample lies in the top ten.

From its cysteine to its phenylalanine, the CDR3 spans 17 amino acids. Solely the CDR3 DNA is kept, with 51 bases framed from the first base. According to the germline V gene (reference sequence), CDR1 reads SEHNR and CDR2 reads FQNEAQ. V is pruned by 5 bases and J by 5 bases, leaving 12 bases of the junction without a gene match. Sequencing was performed on glioma tissue, nonneoplastic brain tissue, or PBMCs (not recorded which). The V and J segments used are TRBV7-9 and TRBJ2-5; 12 bases in the junction line up with TRBD2. The clonotype was recovered from a human donor with low-grade glioma or glioblastoma, undergoing nonglioma brain surgery, or in good health (not recorded which). The nucleotide sequence reads TGTGCCAGCAGCGACGTGACTAGCGGGAGTTCTATGGAGACCCAGTACTTC. Its amino acids are CASSDVTSGSSMETQYF.